This is a list of T cell receptor beta chains from one sample in a study of shared T cell receptors in the human thymus. Profiled with immunoSEQ multiplex PCR; TCRdb holds only in-frame clones, not every one. The table lists some 660,000 clones, 70% to 90% of them singletons, with under 0.01% in the top ten. Separately, the same data were catalogued under a study of human thymus T cells.

The material sequenced was thymocytes. These receptors were collected from a boy younger than two with a congenital heart defect. Both conserved end residues are part of each CDR3. A D gene is named only where the DNA matches it firmly. Not all rows give a size; the values are once, few, many and, for expanded clones, a class.

CDR3 DNA,CDR3 protein,D gene,V gene,clone size,J gene
TGTGCTAGTGGTTTGGTACTTGGCAGGGAGGTTTTAGGTCAGCCCCAGCATTTT,CASGLVLGREVLGQPQHF,-,TRBV12-5,-,TRBJ1-5
TGTGCCAGTAGTGTCCCAGGGGAAGGCTATGGCTACACCTTC,CASSVPGEGYGYTF,-,TRBV19,-,TRBJ1-2
TGTGCCAGCAGTGAAGCGGCCTCTAGCACAGATACGCAGTATTTT,CASSEAASSTDTQYF,-,TRBV25-1,-,TRBJ2-3
TGCGCCAGCAGCCAGGCAATTAATGAAAAACTGTTTTTT,CASSQAINEKLFF,-,TRBV4-1,-,TRBJ1-4
TGTGCCAGCAGTTTATCGACAGGGAAGGATGAAAAACTGTTTTTT,CASSLSTGKDEKLFF,TRBD1,TRBV27,-,TRBJ1-4
TGTGCCAGCAGCCACCTACTAGCGGGAGGGTCAGATACGCAGTATTTT,CASSHLLAGGSDTQYF,TRBD2,TRBV14,-,TRBJ2-3
TGTGCCAGCAGCGCGTTACCGGACAGGGTAAGGGAAAGCAATCAGCCCCAGCATTTT,CASSALPDRVRESNQPQHF,TRBD1,TRBV11-2,-,TRBJ1-5
TGTGCCAGCAGCGCAGTAGGGGGACTAGCGGAAATCTACGAGCAGTACTTC,CASSAVGGLAEIYEQYF,TRBD2,TRBV9,-,TRBJ2-7
TGTGCCTGGAGGCTACCCGACGCAGGACAGGGGAACTATGGCTACACCTTC,CAWRLPDAGQGNYGYTF,TRBD1,TRBV30,once,TRBJ1-2
TGCAGTGCAGGCGGCGCAGATACGCAGTATTTT,CSAGGADTQYF,-,TRBV20-1,-,TRBJ2-3
TGTGCCACAACAACAGGGGTTAACTATGGCTACACCTTC,CATTTGVNYGYTF,TRBD1,TRBV19,-,TRBJ1-2
TGTGCCTCGGGGGGTCGAAGCACAGATACGCAGTATTTT,CASGGRSTDTQYF,TRBD2,TRBV13,once,TRBJ2-3
TGCGCCAGCAGTCCAGGGGAGTCTCTGGCCGGGGAGCTGTTTTTT,CASSPGESLAGELFF,-,TRBV10-2,once,TRBJ2-2
TGTGCCAGCAGTTACGGGGGACTAGCTGGGGAGACCCAGTACTTC,CASSYGGLAGETQYF,TRBD2,TRBV6-6,-,TRBJ2-5
TGTGCCAGCAGCCAGAGACAGGGGGCAGGGGAGCTGTTTTTT,CASSQRQGAGELFF,TRBD1,TRBV14,-,TRBJ2-2
TGTGCCAGTAGTAGGATACCGGGACAGGGAAAGGGCTACGAGCAGTACTTC,CASSRIPGQGKGYEQYF,TRBD1,TRBV19,-,TRBJ2-7
TGTGCCAGCAGCGAGCGGGGGAGCTCCTACAATGAGCAGTTCTTC,CASSERGSSYNEQFF,TRBD2,TRBV11-1,-,TRBJ2-1
TGTGCCAGCAGTGATCCAGGGAGCCCCAAGCTACTAGCGGGGGGGAGTTTGCAGTACTTC,CASSDPGSPKLLAGGSLQYF,TRBD2,TRBV6-1,-,TRBJ2-7
TGTGCACTGGTCCCGCGGGAGATATCCTACGAGCAGTACTTC,CALVPREISYEQYF,TRBD2,TRBV30,-,TRBJ2-7
TGTGCCACCGGCGGGACAGGGACTGGGGAGCAGTACTTC,CATGGTGTGEQYF,TRBD1,TRBV19,-,TRBJ2-7
TGTGCCAGCATCGCGGATGCCGGCGAGCAGTACTTC,CASIADAGEQYF,-,TRBV6-6,-,TRBJ2-7
TGTGCCACCAGCAGCCACGTGACAGGTTGGGAACATCAGCCCCAGCATTTT,CATSSHVTGWEHQPQHF,-,TRBV15,-,TRBJ1-5
TGCGCCAGCAGCTTGGGTCTCAAGCGGGAAGAGGAGCAGTTCTTC,CASSLGLKREEEQFF,TRBD2,TRBV5-1,-,TRBJ2-1
TGTGCCAGCTCACCAGCGGGGGACAGGAATCAGCCCCAGCATTTT,CASSPAGDRNQPQHF,TRBD1,TRBV18,-,TRBJ1-5
TGTGCCAGCAGATCAACAGCGGACGAAGCCAGCACTGAAGCTTTCTTT,CASRSTADEASTEAFF,-,TRBV28,once,TRBJ1-1
TGTGCCAGCAGCCGATTGGCGGGACTAGCGAAAGAGACCCAGTACTTC,CASSRLAGLAKETQYF,TRBD2,TRBV5-6,-,TRBJ2-5
TGTGCCAGCAGCGTAGCTATGACAGGGACCTCTGGAAACACCATATATTTT,CASSVAMTGTSGNTIYF,TRBD1,TRBV9,-,TRBJ1-3
TGTGCCAGCAGCCGAACACTAGCGGGAGCCCCCAGGGAGCAGTTCTTC,CASSRTLAGAPREQFF,TRBD2,TRBV13,few,TRBJ2-1
TGTGCCTGGAGTGTACCTGGGACTAGCGGGTCCCTCGATGCCTACGAGCAGTACTTC,CAWSVPGTSGSLDAYEQYF,TRBD2,TRBV30,-,TRBJ2-7
TGTGCCAGCAAGAGGGTTGATGCAACTAATGAAAAACTGTTTTTT,CASKRVDATNEKLFF,-,TRBV6-4,-,TRBJ1-4